The present T cell receptor (beta chain) was sequenced within a study of control samples from healthy donors and cancer patients (TCRdb year 2020). Library method: the immunoSEQ multiplex PCR assay. Drawn from immuneACCESS, this table holds only the in-frame rearrangements with V and J called that TCRdb kept. Clones are partly lost; checked studies trace under half to an unresolved V gene and leave the rest unexplained. For this sample there are 130,000 or so clones; around 93% appear just once. The top ten clones comprise 2.1% of the sample. CDR1 is given as LNHDA and CDR2 as SQIVND, both from the germline V gene (reference sequence). Spanning cysteine to phenylalanine, the CDR3 consists of 13 amino acids. The retained sequence is limited to the CDR3, 39 bases, with the frame set at the first base. V gives up 6 bases and J gives up 5 bases, and the segment between their germline ends measures 13 bases.

To note about this clone: The antigen it binds to is not known. Base qualities are not provided; no much larger clone lies one nucleotide away.

The rearrangement combines TRBV19 with TRBJ1-1, and the D gene may be TRBD1, 6 bases matching. Input material: blood. The receptor was isolated from a woman aged 45-60 years in good health. The CDR3 protein: CASRDLGGTEAFF. The DNA is as follows: TGTGCCAGTAGGGATTTAGGGGGTACTGAAGCTTTCTTT.